This T cell receptor beta chain comes out of a study of low-dose radiotherapy and immunotherapy resistance in tumors. The wider study: Every two weeks patients got nivolumab 240 mg flat dose, plus ipilimumab 1 mg/kg every six weeks, intravenously.

The CDR3 sequence is 14 residues long. After removal of 7 bases from V and 0 bases from J, the junction contained 5 bases not matched to a gene. Germline CDR1 LNHDA, CDR2 SQIVND (reference sequence). TRAV- and TRBV-specific primers primed first-strand cDNA, covering alpha and beta chains. Over roughly 19 PCR cycles, TCRs were amplified from a constant-region primer and V-primer adapter. One entry per CDR3 protein results from TCRdb running MiXCR on the reads. Among 8,500 to 14,000 distinct CDR3 sequences listed, 55% to 65% were seen once. V usage is TRBV19 and J usage is TRBJ2-7; TRBD2 aligns across 8 bases. This clonotype was sampled from a human donor with advanced metastatic prostate, ovarian, gallbladder or colorectal cancer (not recorded which). This table probably holds off-target reads from a library built for another chain. The DNA of the CDR3 is TGTGCCAGTATCACGGGGGGGACCTCCTACGAGCAGTACTTC. Residues: CASITGGTSYEQYF.